A single sample gave rise to the 5 T cell receptor beta chains below, sequenced in a study of blood T cell repertoires in COVID-19. Sequenced by immunoSEQ multiplex PCR; TCRdb stores in-frame clones only, minus some. The repertoire holds under 300,000 clones, with under 95% as singletons. Sequenced input: PBMCs or T cells enriched from blood (not recorded which). Receptors were obtained from a woman between 18 and 30 years old who had recovered from COVID-19.

The chain has TRBV11-3 and TRBJ2-2, with 11 bases fitting TRBD2. CDR1 is SGHNT, CDR2 YENEEA, per germline. The CDR3 consists of 15 residues. V lost 5 bases and J lost 6; bases outside the gene matches: 5. CDR3 residues: CASSLSGGESGELFF. The CDR3 DNA sequence: TGTGCCAGCAGCCTTAGCGGGGGGGAATCCGGGGAGCTGTTTTTT.

This clone has only one observation. The rearrangement joins TRBV5-1 to TRBJ2-3; the D gene is possibly TRBD1 (5 bases). The CDR3 has 14 residues. CDR1 is SGHRS and CDR2 is YFSETQ in the germline V gene. The germline V and J ends were trimmed by 2 bases and 3 bases, with 10 bases remaining between them. The CDR3 sequence is CASSLGAETDTQYF. The CDR3 DNA sequence: TGCGCCAGCAGCTTAGGGGCCGAGACAGATACGCAGTATTTT. Based on the CDR3 plus reference TRBV5-1 and TRBJ2-3, the full variable domain is KAGVTQTPRYLIKTRGQQVTLSCSPISGHRSVSWYQQTPGQGLQFLFEYFSETQRNKGNFPGRFSGRQFSNSRSEMNVSTLELGDSALYLCASSLGAETDTQYFGPGTRLTVL.

This sequence joins TRBV6-6 and TRBJ1-2, with D hard to call. The length of the CDR3 is 13 residues. The germline V and J ends were trimmed by 10 bases and 2 bases, with 14 bases remaining between them. CDR1 MNHNY and CDR2 SVGAGI come from the germline V gene (reference sequence). The CDR3 DNA is TGTGCCATCCAATACTCAGGAAACTATGGCTACACCTTC. Its protein is CAIQYSGNYGYTF.

This chain uses TRBV5-1 with TRBJ1-2; 7 positions agree with TRBD1. Germline loops: CDR1 SGHRS, CDR2 YFSETQ. There are 14 residues in the CDR3. J was trimmed by 7 bases and V by 0 bases; bases with no gene match: 6. CDR3 sequence reads: CASSLGQGDGGYTF. CDR3 DNA: TGCGCCAGCAGCTTGGGGCAGGGGGATGGTGGCTACACCTTC.

This sequence joins TRBV7-6 and TRBJ1-3, with 9 nucleotides matching TRBD1. This CDR3 is built from 17 residues. Germline V gives CDR1 SGHVS, CDR2 FNYEAQ. V gave up 1 base and J gave up 6 bases; unmatched junction bases: 10. DNA of the CDR3: TGTGCCAGCAGCTTAGTTTTCGCGGGACAGGGTGCAAACACCATATATTTT. This codes for CASSLVFAGQGANTIYF.